This entry lists 9 T cell receptor beta chains sequenced from one sample in a study of somatic reversion in DOCK8 deficiency. TRB libraries came from one-step amplicon PCR on roughly 100 ng genomic DNA with EuroClonality-NGS primers. TCRdb itself ran the multiplex PCR reads through MiXCR, one entry per CDR3 protein. The data show several thousand distinct CDR3 sequences, approximately 24% seen once. The sequencing sample was made of peripheral blood. The source is a human donor in good health.

The rearrangement uses TRBV4-2 and TRBJ1-6; D gene uncertain. V was clipped by 4 bases and J by 5 bases, with 9 bases between them. The CDR3 length is 14 residues. Germline CDR1 reads LGHNA; CDR2 reads YNFKEQ. The CDR3 DNA reads TGTGCCAGCAGCCCAAAGAGCGATAATTCACCCCTCCACTTT. Its translation is CASSPKSDNSPLHF.

The rearrangement links TRBV20-1 to TRBJ2-3; D gene ambiguous. The CDR3 totals 16 residues. CDR1 is DFQATT and CDR2 is SNEGSKA in the germline V gene (reference sequence). V was shortened by 1 base and J by 4 bases, with 18 bases between the two germline ends. The CDR3 loop reads CSARGLAARLPDTQYF. In nucleotides, the CDR3 is TGCAGTGCTAGAGGTTTGGCAGCGCGTTTGCCAGATACGCAGTATTTT.

This sequence joins TRBV20-1 and TRBJ1-1; D not resolved. Trimming removed 3 bases from V and 5 bases from J, with 16 bases in between. The CDR3 runs to 14 residues. Germline CDR1 and CDR2: DFQATT and SNEGSKA (reference sequence). CDR3 nucleotides: TGCAGTGCTAGCGCTCCTATCCCGCGGACTGAAGCTTTCTTT. Translating gives CSASAPIPRTEAFF.

The V and J genes are TRBV9 and TRBJ2-6; unclear D gene. Trimming stripped 1 base from V and 0 bases from J, with 2 bases between. This CDR3 is 14 amino acids long. Germline V lookup: CDR1 SGDLS, CDR2 YYNGEE. The CDR3 region has the DNA TGTGCCAGCAGCGTACTCTCTGGGGCCAACGTCCTGACTTTC. This codes for CASSVLSGANVLTF. The complete variable domain, with remaining parts taken from reference TRBV9 and TRBJ2-6, reads DSGVTQTPKHLITATGQRVTLRCSPRSGDLSVYWYQQSLDQGLQFLIQYYNGEERAKGNILERFSAQQFPDLHSELNLSSLELGDSALYFCASSVLSGANVLTFGAGSRLTVL.

The chain couples TRBV5-4 to TRBJ2-7; the match to TRBD1 covers 9 bases. CDR3 length: 14 amino acids. CDR1 is SGHNT, CDR2 YYREEE, per germline (reference sequence). V lost 1 base to trimming and J lost 6 bases; unmatched junction nucleotides: 5. CDR3 sequence reads: CASSLWDRASEQYF. The CDR3 coding sequence is TGTGCCAGCAGCTTGTGGGACAGGGCGAGCGAGCAGTACTTC.

Notes on this clonotype: This sequence may be a read error, since a much larger clone differs from it by one base. The chain couples TRBV19 to TRBJ1-2; 8 bases are shared with TRBD1. This CDR3 region has 14 residues. Germline lookup yields CDR1 LNHDA and CDR2 SQIVND (reference sequence). CDR3 in DNA: TGTGCCAGTAGTTACAGGGGGGTCGGCTATGGCCACACCTTC. This codes for CASSYRGVGYGHTF.

The CDR3 reads CASSFYQGSSYEQYF. The CDR3 DNA is TGTGCCAGCAGTTTTTATCAGGGGAGTAGCTACGAGCAGTACTTC. The J gene is TRBJ2-7, the V gene TRBV12-3 or TRBV12-4; the D gene is possibly TRBD1 (6 bases). V lost 3 bases and J lost 3, with 15 bases in between. The CDR3 contains 15 residues.

By frequency in the sample, this clonotype is medium-sized. The chain links TRBV30 to TRBJ2-7; TRBD1 matches 8 bases. This CDR3 region has 12 residues. J gave up 5 bases and V 5 bases, and 5 bases lay outside the gene matches. The germline V gene has CDR1 GTSNPN and CDR2 SVGIG (reference sequence). The CDR3 loop is CAWGQGAHEQYF. The CDR3 DNA follows: TGTGCCTGGGGACAGGGAGCCCACGAGCAGTACTTC.

The rearrangement joins TRBV20-1 to TRBJ1-4, with D tentatively TRBD1 (6 bases). CDR3 length: 14 amino acids. Trimming took 7 bases from V and 7 from J, leaving 19 bases between them. Germline V lookup: CDR1 DFQATT, CDR2 SNEGSKA (reference sequence). The CDR3 nucleotides are TGCAGTGTTTTAAGGGGGGGCATCGGTGAAAAACTGTTTTTT. This codes for CSVLRGGIGEKLFF.